Sequencing of this T cell receptor (beta chain) was carried out in a study of blood T cells in healthy people across ages. Findings and limits, study-wide: Older age went with lower TCR beta diversity per million T cells, in a roughly linear way.

Trimming at V came to 1 base and at J to 7 bases, leaving 13 bases not matched to a gene. This CDR3 has 17 amino acids. From germline, CDR1 is SGHVS and CDR2 FQNEAQ. The sample holds many counts of this clonotype. What it recognizes is unknown. Using a J-beta primer mix together with a sample-barcoded 5' primer, a second PCR was run for roughly 7 to 11 cycles. MiXCR, run by TCRdb on the 5' RACE reads, gives a single entry per CDR3 protein. The sample carries over 1,200,000 distinct CDR3 sequences, approximately 59% recorded once. The chain recombines TRBV7-8 with TRBJ2-4; 7 positions agree with TRBD2. The specimen sequenced was blood. The clonotype originates from a man aged 18 to 29 in good health. The CDR3 loop is CASSLGLRGEGLNIQYF. CDR3 nucleotide sequence: TGTGCCAGCAGCTTAGGGCTCCGGGGGGAGGGCCTGAACATTCAGTACTTC.